The 31 T cell receptor beta chains given below trace back to one sample, sequenced in a study of glioma-infiltrating T cells after dendritic cell vaccination. The assay was immunoSEQ multiplex PCR, and TCRdb's table has in-frame clones only and misses some. The data show roughly 83,000 clones, under 90% seen once. Source: blood, taken before dendritic cell vaccination. These receptors were collected from a human donor with glioblastoma.

The V gene is TRBV7-9, the J gene TRBJ2-7; D may be TRBD2 (5 bases). V was clipped by 6 bases and J by 3 bases, with 15 bases between them. The CDR3 contains 14 residues. Germline-derived CDR1 and CDR2 are SEHNR and FQNEAQ (reference sequence). CDR3 in amino acids: CASRTTGNSYEQYF. As DNA, the CDR3 is TGTGCCAGCAGGACTACGGGGAACAGCTACGAGCAGTACTTC.

The V and J genes are TRBV11-2 and TRBJ1-1; 9 nucleotides line up with TRBD1. V gave up 5 bases and J gave up 10 bases; unmatched junction bases: 8. This CDR3 has 13 amino acids. The germline gives CDR1 SGHAT, CDR2 FQNNGV. CDR3 sequence reads: CASSLGTGSGAFF. The DNA for the CDR3 is TGTGCCAGCAGCCTAGGGACAGGGTCTGGAGCTTTCTTT. Based on the CDR3 plus reference TRBV11-2 and TRBJ1-1, the full variable domain is EAGVAQSPRYKIIEKRQSVAFWCNPISGHATLYWYQQILGQGPKLLIQFQNNGVVDDSQLPKDRFSAERLKGVDSTLKIQPAKLEDSAVYLCASSLGTGSGAFFGQGTRLTVV.

The table lists this clone with a count of one. This sequence joins TRBV4-1 and TRBJ2-2; 7 bases match TRBD1. The junction had 6 bases not matched to a gene; V was cut back by 1 base and J by 4 bases. This CDR3 comprises 16 residues. The V gene's germline CDR1 is MGHRA and CDR2 YSYEKL. The CDR3 DNA sequence: TGCGCCAGCAGCCAAGCCACAGGGGTACCCACCGGGGAGCTGTTTTTT. Encoded protein: CASSQATGVPTGELFF.

The gene calls are TRBV5-1 and TRBJ2-5; tentatively, D is TRBD1 (5 bases). The CDR3 loop spans 14 amino acids. The V and J ends lost 0 bases and 2 bases respectively, with 8 bases between them. Germline values: CDR1 SGHRS, CDR2 YFSETQ. This CDR3 is CASSLDRSQETQYF. CDR3 DNA: TGCGCCAGCAGCTTGGACAGGAGTCAAGAGACCCAGTACTTC.

The chain combines TRBV29-1 with TRBJ2-1, with 7 bases lining up with TRBD1. Germline lookup yields CDR1 SQVTM and CDR2 ANQGSEA. This CDR3 is 12 amino acids long. Germline trimming cut 5 bases from V and 8 bases from J; bases unmatched to any gene: 6. The CDR3 region has the DNA TGCAGCGTTATACAGGGGTCTTATGAGCAGTTCTTC. As protein: CSVIQGSYEQFF.

V is TRBV5-1 and J is TRBJ2-5; 8 nucleotides match TRBD1. The V segment lost 4 bases and the J segment 2 bases; nucleotides outside the gene matches: 7. Germline lookup yields CDR1 SGHRS and CDR2 YFSETQ. The CDR3 extends over 15 amino acids. The CDR3: CASSPDRVGQETQYF. The CDR3 DNA is TGCGCCAGCAGCCCGGACAGGGTGGGGCAAGAGACCCAGTACTTC.

This clone was counted a single time. The genes are TRBV6-1 and TRBJ1-1; TRBD1 is a possible D gene (5 bases). The CDR3 consists of 16 residues. From germline, CDR1 is MNHNS and CDR2 SASEGT. V was trimmed by 4 bases and J by 3 bases, leaving 18 bases between them. CDR3 residues: CASSGPVQKGDTEAFF. The CDR3 DNA sequence: TGTGCCAGCAGTGGCCCCGTCCAGAAAGGGGACACTGAAGCTTTCTTT.

This clone was seen once. V usage is TRBV30 and J usage is TRBJ2-2; 7 bases line up with TRBD1. CDR1 and CDR2 from the germline V gene are GTSNPN and SVGIG (reference sequence). The junction had 11 bases not matched to a gene; V was cut back by 7 bases and J by 6 bases. There are 14 residues in the CDR3. CDR3 region: CASQTGRGSGELFF. CDR3 nucleotide sequence: TGTGCCTCCCAAACGGGCAGGGGGTCCGGGGAGCTGTTTTTT.

V and J are TRBV28 and TRBJ1-2, with D maybe TRBD1 (6 bases). The CDR3 has 14 residues. Germline CDR1 and CDR2: MDHEN and SYDVKM. The V gene lost 3 bases and the J gene lost 4 bases, with 12 bases spanning the gap. This CDR3 reads CASSFDRSSYGYTF. CDR3 nucleotide sequence: TGTGCCAGCAGTTTCGACAGGTCAAGCTATGGCTACACCTTC.

The rearrangement links TRBV6-1 to TRBJ1-2; no clear D gene. With 7 bases removed from V and 2 bases from J, the gap between germline ends came to 14 bases. The germline CDR1 and CDR2 sequences are MNHNS and SASEGT. CDR3 length equals 14 residues. CDR3 in DNA: TGTGCCAGCATCCCAGCTCCGGGAAACTATGGCTACACCTTC. Amino acids: CASIPAPGNYGYTF.

The chain recombines TRBV27 with TRBJ2-5; perhaps TRBD1 as D (5 bases). The V gene's germline CDR1 is MNHEY and CDR2 SMNVEV (reference sequence). The CDR3 extends over 14 amino acids. Trimming pared 3 bases from V and 4 bases from J, leaving 12 bases between. Here the CDR3 DNA reads TGTGCCAGCAGTTTCGGCAGGGAAAGAGAGACCCAGTACTTC. Its protein is CASSFGRERETQYF.

The gene calls are TRBV25-1 and TRBJ2-1; a weak D match, TRBD1 (5 bases). Germline loops: CDR1 MGHDK, CDR2 SYGVNS. With 4 bases removed from V and 12 bases from J, the gap between germline ends came to 22 bases. The CDR3 is 15 amino acids. CDR3 in DNA: TGTGCCAGCAGTGGCGCCAGCCCTAGGGGATTTGGGCAGTTCTTC. Translated, it gives CASSGASPRGFGQFF.

This clone was detected once. In the same sample, other DNA sequences code for this CDR3. Here the CDR3 reads CASSPGQGAYNEQFF. In DNA, the CDR3 is TGCGCCAGCAGCCCGGGACAGGGGGCTTATAATGAGCAGTTCTTC. The gene calls are TRBV5-1 and TRBJ2-1, with 12 bases aligning to TRBD1. CDR1 and CDR2 from the germline V gene are SGHRS and YFSETQ. CDR3 length: 15 residues. V lost 4 bases and J lost 7; bases outside the gene matches: 6.

This chain joins TRBV6-1 and TRBJ2-7; D is possibly TRBD1 (6 bases). Per germline, CDR1 MNHNS and CDR2 SASEGT. The CDR3 contains 13 residues. Trimming cost V 4 bases and J 5 bases, with 12 bases left between them. The CDR3 DNA follows: TGTGCCAGCAGTGTAACAGGGCTGCACGAGCAGTACTTC. As protein: CASSVTGLHEQYF.

This clone was observed once. The genes are TRBV5-4 and TRBJ2-1; 13 nucleotides match TRBD2. V was clipped by 4 bases and J by 7 bases; unmatched bases: 5. The CDR3 is 15 residues long. The germline CDR1 and CDR2 sequences are SGHNT and YYREEE (reference sequence). CDR3 DNA: TGTGCCAGCAGCAAACTAGCGGGAGGGTCGAATGAGCAGTTCTTC. Its protein product is CASSKLAGGSNEQFF.

The J gene is TRBJ2-7, the V gene TRBV7-9; tentative D call: TRBD2 (5 bases). V lost 4 bases and J 2 bases, leaving 12 bases between the germline ends. The CDR3 loop spans 14 amino acids. Germline V lookup: CDR1 SEHNR, CDR2 FQNEAQ (reference sequence). The DNA for the CDR3 is TGTGCCAGCAGCTCGGACTTTCGTCCCTACGAGCAGTACTTC. It encodes CASSSDFRPYEQYF.

The chain carries TRBV7-2 and TRBJ2-1; TRBD1 agrees at 9 bases. CDR1 SGHTA and CDR2 FQGNSA come from the germline V gene. After removal of 1 base from V and 8 bases from J, the junction contained 6 bases not matched to a gene. CDR3 length: 15 residues. The CDR3 DNA follows: TGTGCCAGCAGCTTAGTTGGACAGGGGTGGGATGAGCAGTTCTTC. It yields the protein CASSLVGQGWDEQFF.

The CDR3 loop reads CASSRAGTGVFSYTF. The DNA for the CDR3 is TGTGCCAGCTCACGGGCCGGGACAGGGGTTTTCAGCTACACCTTC. The rearrangement joins TRBV18 to TRBJ1-2; 10 positions match TRBD1. Germline V gives CDR1 KGHSH, CDR2 LQKENI. This CDR3 region has 15 residues. The junction had 11 bases not matched to a gene; V was cut back by 4 bases and J by 9 bases.

The chain is built from TRBV5-6 and TRBJ2-7; 8 bases are shared with TRBD1. CDR3 size: 14 residues. With 4 bases clipped from V and 2 bases from J, the junction kept 5 bases outside the gene matches. Germline-derived CDR1 and CDR2 are SGHDT and YYEEEE. CDR3 sequence (DNA): TGTGCCAGCAGCGACAGGGGTTCCCCCTACGAGCAGTACTTC. It is translated as CASSDRGSPYEQYF. Combining the CDR3 with reference TRBV5-6 and TRBJ2-7 gives the whole variable domain DAGVTQSPTHLIKTRGQQVTLRCSPKSGHDTVSWYQQALGQGPQFIFQYYEEEERQRGNFPDRFSGHQFPNYSSELNVNALLLGDSALYLCASSDRGSPYEQYFGPGTRLTVT.

This rearrangement joins TRBV5-1 to TRBJ2-7; D unresolved. V was cut by 2 bases and J by 2 bases, with 11 bases left in between. The CDR3 totals 14 residues. The germline gives CDR1 SGHRS, CDR2 YFSETQ. The CDR3 region is CASSFSTAAYEQYF. The DNA of the CDR3 is TGCGCCAGCAGCTTTTCCACAGCCGCCTACGAGCAGTACTTC.

The chain recombines TRBV9 with TRBJ1-3; D not certain. CDR1 is SGDLS and CDR2 is YYNGEE in the germline V gene. The CDR3 totals 16 residues. Trimming removed 0 bases at V and 0 bases at J, with 10 bases between. The DNA for the CDR3 is TGTGCCAGCAGCGTAGGCGTCGGGAGCTCTGGAAACACCATATATTTT. Translating it yields CASSVGVGSSGNTIYF.

This rearrangement joins TRBV4-1 to TRBJ2-2; 7 bases are shared with TRBD2. V lost 4 bases, J lost 1 base, and 3 bases stayed unmatched. This CDR3 region has 15 residues. The V gene's germline CDR1 is MGHRA and CDR2 YSYEKL. The CDR3 is CASSLGLQNTGELFF. CDR3 nucleotides: TGCGCCAGCAGCCTGGGACTACAGAACACCGGGGAGCTGTTTTTT.

The J gene is TRBJ2-7, the V gene TRBV4-3; tentatively, D is TRBD2 (5 bases). CDR3 length equals 14 residues. Looked up from germline, CDR1 is LGHNA and CDR2 is YSLEER. The V end lost 2 bases, the J end lost 2 bases, and 10 bases lay between the germline ends. The CDR3 is CASSQSRGAYEQYF. Here the CDR3 DNA reads TGCGCCAGCAGCCAAAGCCGGGGAGCCTACGAGCAGTACTTC.

CDR3 nucleotide sequence: TGTGCCAGCAGCTCCGACGCGGGGGGCAGCTATGGCTACACCTTC. Translated, it gives CASSSDAGGSYGYTF. The J gene is TRBJ1-2, the V gene TRBV7-2; TRBD1 is a possible D gene (6 bases). Germline assignment: CDR1 SGHTA and CDR2 FQGNSA. The CDR3 consists of 15 residues. Deletions cut 4 bases from V and 4 bases from J, with 16 bases between.

The chain couples TRBV18 to TRBJ2-7; TRBD1 agrees at 9 bases. J lost 3 bases, V lost 10 bases, and 7 bases had no gene match. Germline CDR1 reads KGHSH; CDR2 reads LQKENI. The CDR3 consists of 13 residues. The CDR3 DNA reads TGTGCCACTTCGCCGGGACAGGGCTACGAGCAGTACTTC. Its translation: CATSPGQGYEQYF.

The sample holds one count of this clone. This chain connects TRBV7-9 to TRBJ1-5; D is uncertain. Germline CDR1 reads SEHNR; CDR2 reads FQNEAQ (reference sequence). V was cut by 8 bases and J by 6 bases, with 11 bases left in between. There are 12 residues in the CDR3. Here the CDR3 reads CASQLRGQPQHF. The CDR3 region has the DNA TGTGCCAGCCAACTCAGAGGTCAGCCCCAGCATTTT.

The V and J genes are TRBV11-3 and TRBJ2-1; maybe TRBD2 (5 bases). Trimming took 3 bases from V and 15 from J, leaving 18 bases between them. The CDR3 loop spans 13 amino acids. Germline CDR1 and CDR2: SGHNT and YENEEA. The CDR3 DNA follows: TGTGCCAGCAGCTTTTCGGCGGGTCGTACCGCGTTCTTC. Its protein is CASSFSAGRTAFF.

This clone was counted a single time. The chain uses TRBV9 and TRBJ2-1; TRBD2 matches 8 bases. Unmatched junction bases numbered 7, after V lost 2 bases and J lost 6 bases. There are 15 residues in the CDR3. In germline, CDR1 is SGDLS, CDR2 YYNGEE. The CDR3, as DNA: TGTGCCAGCAGCGTCCACCCCGGGACTAGCAATGAGCAGTTCTTC. As protein: CASSVHPGTSNEQFF.

The chain uses TRBV29-1 and TRBJ1-2; 7 bases agree with TRBD1. Germline CDR1 and CDR2: SQVTM and ANQGSEA. The CDR3 consists of 13 residues. The V and J ends lost 6 bases and 3 bases, in that order; junction bases with no gene match: 7. The CDR3 protein is CSVRDRDDYGYTF. The DNA of the CDR3 is TGCAGCGTCCGGGACAGAGATGACTATGGCTACACCTTC.

This chain connects TRBV6-6 to TRBJ1-4, with D unresolved. Germline CDR1 reads MNHNY; CDR2 reads SVGAGI (reference sequence). This CDR3 has 13 amino acids. V was shortened by 0 bases and J by 7 bases, with 6 bases between the two germline ends. The DNA for the CDR3 is TGTGCCAGCAGTTACTCGAAAGCTGAAAAACTGTTTTTT. This sequence encodes CASSYSKAEKLFF.

The V and J genes are TRBV25-1 and TRBJ1-1; D is perhaps TRBD1 (6 bases). Germline values: CDR1 MGHDK, CDR2 SYGVNS. This CDR3 has 13 amino acids. The germline V and J ends were trimmed by 2 bases and 7 bases, with 11 bases remaining between them. CDR3 amino acids: CASSEGGSIEAFF. The CDR3 DNA reads as TGTGCCAGCAGTGAAGGGGGCTCCATTGAAGCTTTCTTT. Using reference TRBV25-1 and TRBJ1-1 for the parts outside the CDR3, the full variable domain is EADIYQTPRYLVIGTGKKITLECSQTMGHDKMYWYQQDPGMELHLIHYSYGVNSTEKGDLSSESTVSRIRTEHFPLTLESARPSHTSQYLCASSEGGSIEAFFGQGTRLTVV.